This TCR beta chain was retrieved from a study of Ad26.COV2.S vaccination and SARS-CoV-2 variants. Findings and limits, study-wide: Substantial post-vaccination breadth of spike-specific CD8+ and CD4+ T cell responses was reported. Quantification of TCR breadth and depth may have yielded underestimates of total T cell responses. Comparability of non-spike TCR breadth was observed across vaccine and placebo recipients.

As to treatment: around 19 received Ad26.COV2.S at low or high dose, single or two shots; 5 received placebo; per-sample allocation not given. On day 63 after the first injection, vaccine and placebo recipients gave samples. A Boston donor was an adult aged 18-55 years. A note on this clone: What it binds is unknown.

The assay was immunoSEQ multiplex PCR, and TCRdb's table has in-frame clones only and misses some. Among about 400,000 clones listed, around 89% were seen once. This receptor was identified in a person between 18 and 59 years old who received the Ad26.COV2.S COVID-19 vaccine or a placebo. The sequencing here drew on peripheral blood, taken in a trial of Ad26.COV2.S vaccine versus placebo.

The CDR3 DNA reads as TGTGCCTGGAGTGTACCCAGGGGGGGAATGGGCACAGATACGCAGTATTTT. This codes for CAWSVPRGGMGTDTQYF. The rearrangement joins TRBV30 to TRBJ2-3; possibly TRBD1 or TRBD2 for D (7 bases each). From germline, CDR1 is GTSNPN and CDR2 SVGIG (reference sequence). This CDR3 spans 17 amino acids. V lost 0 bases to trimming and J lost 1 base, with 17 bases between them.